One and the same sample provided the 20 T cell receptor beta chains below, sequenced in a study of T cell responses to AZD1222 COVID-19 vaccine. TCRdb's copy holds only in-frame clones and misses some; the assay was immunoSEQ multiplex PCR. The repertoire holds around 60,000 clones, roughly 89% seen once, with around 5% in the top ten. Material: peripheral blood, obtained on day 0 of AZD1222 vaccination. These receptors all stem from an adult in good health.

The chain is built from TRBV6-1 and TRBJ1-5, with 8 positions matching TRBD1. Germline CDR1 is MNHNS and CDR2 is SASEGT. Germline trimming cut 1 base from V and 6 bases from J; bases unmatched to any gene: 5. This CDR3 has 15 residues. The CDR3 nucleotides read TGTGCCAGCAGTGAAGGGACAGGGTACCCTCAGCCCCAGCATTTT. This codes for CASSEGTGYPQPQHF.

The CDR3 bases are TGTGCCAGCAGCATACTTAGGGACGGCGACTATGGCTACACCTTC. Its translation: CASSILRDGDYGYTF. This sequence joins TRBV7-9 and TRBJ1-2, with a tentative D call TRBD1 (5 bases). The CDR3 is 15 residues long. CDR1 and CDR2 from the germline V gene are SEHNR and FQNEAQ (reference sequence). The V gene lost 5 bases and the J gene lost 3 bases, with 16 bases spanning the gap.

The CDR3 reads CASSFEGVTYNEQFF. The CDR3 DNA follows: TGCGCCAGCAGCTTTGAAGGGGTGACCTACAATGAGCAGTTCTTC. The chain has TRBV5-1 and TRBJ2-1; maybe TRBD1 (5 bases). This CDR3 contains 15 residues. The germline V and J ends were trimmed by 2 bases and 2 bases, with 11 bases remaining between them. Germline V gives CDR1 SGHRS, CDR2 YFSETQ. Supplemented by reference TRBV5-1 and TRBJ2-1, the full variable domain reads KAGVTQTPRYLIKTRGQQVTLSCSPISGHRSVSWYQQTPGQGLQFLFEYFSETQRNKGNFPGRFSGRQFSNSRSEMNVSTLELGDSALYLCASSFEGVTYNEQFFGPGTRLTVL.

The J gene is TRBJ1-5, the V gene TRBV5-5, with a weak D call TRBD1 (6 bases). This CDR3 has 16 residues. V gave up 1 base and J gave up 0 bases, with 11 bases separating them. CDR1 and CDR2 from the germline V gene are SGHKS and YYEKEE (reference sequence). In nucleotides, the CDR3 is TGTGCCAGCAGCTTGATCCAGGGGTTTAGCAATCAGCCCCAGCATTTT. Encoded protein: CASSLIQGFSNQPQHF.

The chain combines TRBV7-2 with TRBJ1-2, with D possibly being TRBD1 (5 bases). The CDR3 loop spans 13 amino acids. CDR1 is SGHTA and CDR2 is FQGNSA in the germline V gene. V lost 5 bases, J lost 4 bases, and 11 bases lay in between. The CDR3 DNA follows: TGTGCCAGCAGCCGGGACGGACCCTATGGCTACACCTTC. It codes for CASSRDGPYGYTF.

J is TRBJ1-1 and V is TRBV12-3 or TRBV12-4; TRBD1 matches 7 bases. After removal of 3 bases from V and 10 bases from J, the junction contained 5 bases not matched to a gene. The length of the CDR3 is 12 residues. The CDR3 nucleotides are TGTGCCAGCAGTTTGGTGCAGGGGGTAGCTTTCTTT. Translated: CASSLVQGVAFF.

The chain combines TRBV9 with TRBJ1-5; D remains unclear. The CDR3 consists of 13 residues. Germline lookup yields CDR1 SGDLS and CDR2 YYNGEE. Deletions cut 0 bases from V and 5 bases from J, with 6 bases between. The CDR3 DNA reads TGTGCCAGCAGCGTAGAAGGAGATCAGCCCCAGCATTTT. The encoded protein is CASSVEGDQPQHF.

The V call is TRBV9, the J call TRBJ2-3; 7 bases are a match to TRBD2. The CDR3 spans 14 residues. Germline lookup yields CDR1 SGDLS and CDR2 YYNGEE. Losses at the gene ends were 0 bases for V and 6 bases for J; bases not matched to a gene: 4. This CDR3 is CASSVAGGVDTQYF. CDR3 coding DNA: TGTGCCAGCAGCGTAGCGGGGGGTGTGGATACGCAGTATTTT.

The V gene is TRBV5-4, the J gene TRBJ1-1; the D is unclear. Germline-derived CDR1 and CDR2 are SGHNT and YYREEE (reference sequence). There are 14 residues in the CDR3. V lost 2 bases, J lost 4 bases, and 12 bases lay in between. CDR3 protein: CASSFGLKFTEAFF. CDR3 DNA: TGTGCCAGCAGCTTTGGATTAAAGTTCACTGAAGCTTTCTTT.

The chain combines TRBV24-1 with TRBJ2-3; D possibly uses TRBD1 or TRBD2 (5 bases each). V was cut by 2 bases and J by 1 base, with 9 bases left in between. CDR1 KGHDR and CDR2 SFDVKD come from the germline V gene. This CDR3 is 15 amino acids long. In DNA, the CDR3 is TGTGCCACCAGTGATTCCGGGGACCGCACAGATACGCAGTATTTT. It codes for CATSDSGDRTDTQYF.

The chain is built from TRBV6-5 and TRBJ2-1, with D maybe TRBD2 (6 bases). Germline CDR1 is MNHEY and CDR2 is SVGAGI. V lost 6 bases and J lost 0, with 6 bases in between. The CDR3 runs to 13 residues. The CDR3 is CASRGLSYNEQFF. The CDR3 bases are TGTGCCAGCAGGGGACTCTCCTACAATGAGCAGTTCTTC.

The genes are TRBV20-1 and TRBJ2-7; tentatively, D is TRBD1 (6 bases). Germline V gene data show CDR1 as DFQATT and CDR2 as SNEGSKA (reference sequence). The CDR3 has 11 residues. V was cut by 5 bases and J by 6 bases, with 11 bases left in between. CDR3 nucleotide sequence: TGCAGTGCTCTTCAGGGGTCCGAGCAGTACTTC. Protein: CSALQGSEQYF.

The CDR3 sequence is CASSPRGSNQPQHF. CDR3 nucleotides: TGTGCCAGCAGCCCCCGCGGCAGCAATCAGCCCCAGCATTTT. The rearrangement joins TRBV4-2 to TRBJ1-5, with D hard to call. CDR3 length: 14 amino acids. Germline lookup yields CDR1 LGHNA and CDR2 YNFKEQ. The V and J ends lost 4 bases and 1 base respectively, with 8 bases between them.

The V and J genes are TRBV6-1 and TRBJ1-5; TRBD1 matches 10 bases. The CDR3 sequence is 17 residues long. V shed 1 base, J shed 3 bases, and the junction held 6 bases outside the gene matches. CDR1 is MNHNS, CDR2 SASEGT, per germline. In nucleotides, the CDR3 is TGTGCCAGCAGTGAAGAACGGACAGGGGGTTCCAATCAGCCCCAGCATTTT. Translating it yields CASSEERTGGSNQPQHF.

The CDR3 region is CASSIQTGGYEQYF. The CDR3 nucleotides read TGTGCCAGCAGCATACAGACAGGGGGCTACGAGCAGTACTTC. The chain recombines TRBV5-6 with TRBJ2-7; 9 bases map to TRBD1. The CDR3 spans 14 residues. The germline gives CDR1 SGHDT, CDR2 YYEEEE. V lost 4 bases and J lost 3; bases outside the gene matches: 5.

The chain has TRBV6-1 and TRBJ1-2; tentatively, D is TRBD1 (6 bases). Germline assignment: CDR1 MNHNS and CDR2 SASEGT. The germline V and J ends were trimmed by 2 bases and 7 bases, with 20 bases remaining between them. The CDR3 consists of 16 residues. CDR3 protein: CASSEYGATGRAGYTF. CDR3 bases: TGTGCCAGCAGTGAATACGGGGCCACAGGGAGGGCTGGCTACACCTTC.

CDR3 coding DNA: TGTGCCAGCAGTTTATGGTCAGGGGGCAGTGGCTACACCTTC. Translation gives CASSLWSGGSGYTF. V and J are TRBV27 and TRBJ1-2; 8 bases map to TRBD1. V was clipped by 1 base and J by 7 bases; unmatched bases: 5. Germline loops: CDR1 MNHEY, CDR2 SMNVEV (reference sequence). The CDR3 is 14 residues long.

The gene calls are TRBV27 and TRBJ2-5; possible D gene TRBD1, 6 bases. V lost 6 bases and J lost 2, with 10 bases in between. Germline V gene data show CDR1 as MNHEY and CDR2 as SMNVEV (reference sequence). This CDR3 has 13 residues. CDR3 in DNA: TGTGCCAGCAGCCGACAGGAGCAAGAGACCCAGTACTTC. It encodes CASSRQEQETQYF.

The J gene is TRBJ1-2, the V gene TRBV27; D might be TRBD1 (5 bases). Per the germline V gene, CDR1 is MNHEY and CDR2 is SMNVEV (reference sequence). V lost 5 bases and J 2 bases, leaving 12 bases between the germline ends. CDR3 length: 14 amino acids. In DNA, the CDR3 is TGTGCCAGCAGTAGACAGCAAAAAAACTATGGCTACACCTTC. Its protein product is CASSRQQKNYGYTF.

CDR3 amino acids: CASSESRGTEAFF. CDR3 coding DNA: TGCGCCAGCAGTGAGTCGAGGGGAACTGAAGCTTTCTTT. The chain is built from TRBV10-1 and TRBJ1-1; TRBD1 might be the D (5 bases). V lost 0 bases and J lost 5, with 7 bases in between. This CDR3 is 13 amino acids long. Germline assignment: CDR1 WNHNN and CDR2 SYGVQD (reference sequence).